This T cell receptor (beta chain) is from a study of shared clonotypes between healthy human individuals. General study points: Investigators collected only blood, and repertoires in tissues likely differ. Large sequencing depth failed to make sorted-subset sequencing complete, rarefaction showed. Generation probabilities were higher for clonotypes shared across all four sorted-subset donors than for unshared ones.

The V gene's germline CDR1 is SEHNR and CDR2 FQNEAQ (reference sequence). Trimming cost V 1 base and J 2 bases, with 15 bases left between them. The CDR3 contains 17 residues. This clone was picked up one time. Its antigen is still unknown. The repertoire was sequenced with immunoSEQ multiplex PCR; TCRdb's copy has only in-frame clones and lacks some. The sample contains around 2.1 million clones, 90% to 95% of which appear only once. Naive CD8 cells were CD45RO-negative, positively selected for CCR7, excluding terminally differentiated effector memory CD45RA+ cells. V gene TRBV7-9 combines with J gene TRBJ2-1; D may be TRBD1 or TRBD2 (5 bases each). This TCR was recovered from a man aged 18 to 30 in good health. Some clones in this sample may be carry-over from other donors' samples. Sequenced: naive CD8+ T cells from PBMCs. In DNA, the CDR3 is TGTGCCAGCAGCTTAGGGGGACCTTCAATGGCCTACAATGAGCAGTTCTTC. Translation gives CASSLGGPSMAYNEQFF. Full variable domain (remainder filled in from reference TRBV7-9 and TRBJ2-1): DTGVSQNPRHKITKRGQNVTFRCDPISEHNRLYWYRQTLGQGPEFLTYFQNEAQLEKSRLLSDRFSAERPKGSFSTLEIQRTEQGDSAMYLCASSLGGPSMAYNEQFFGPGTRLTVL.